The next 11 T cell receptor beta chains were all read from a single sample in a study of human T cells and chemical hapten exposure. TCRdb reprocessed the RACE reads with MiXCR, giving one entry per CDR3 protein. The data show 95,000 to 100,000 distinct CDR3 sequences, about an eighth seen once. The time point denotes: patch test 1, 2 weeks after DPC sensitization. The treatment here: therapeutic diphenylcyclopropenone sensitization with weekly scalp DPC. Here the sequenced sample was whole blood, taken in connection with sensitization to the hapten diphenylcyclopropenone (DPC). The receptors derive from a woman in her 40s with alopecia areata. Some clones in this sample may be carry-over from other donors' samples.

This clonotype was seen a few times. The chain recombines TRBV4-3 with TRBJ1-1, with D tentatively TRBD1 (6 bases). V was shortened by 0 bases and J by 0 bases, with 14 bases between the two germline ends. Germline V CDR1 and CDR2: LGHNA, YSLEER. This CDR3 is 17 amino acids long. The CDR3 DNA reads TGCGCCAGCAGCCAAGAGATAACAGGGATGATGAACACTGAAGCTTTCTTT. It encodes CASSQEITGMMNTEAFF.

This clonotype showed up just a few times. This rearrangement joins TRBV6-2 or TRBV6-3 to TRBJ2-2; TRBD1 is a possible D gene (6 bases). The germline CDR1 and CDR2 sequences are MNHEY and SVGEGT. The CDR3 runs to 12 residues. Trimming cost V 7 bases and J 5 bases, with 8 bases left between them. CDR3: CASIGQTGELFF. CDR3 coding DNA: TGTGCCAGCATAGGACAGACCGGGGAGCTGTTTTTT.

The chain joins TRBV4-3 to TRBJ1-3; 7 nucleotides agree with TRBD1. The germline gives CDR1 LGHNA, CDR2 YSLEER. V shed 4 bases and J 0 bases; nucleotides not matched to a gene: 6. This CDR3 is 16 amino acids long. The CDR3 sequence: CASSPDRDGSGNTIYF. DNA for the CDR3: TGCGCCAGCAGCCCAGACAGGGACGGCTCTGGAAACACCATATATTTT.

The rearrangement links TRBV29-1 to TRBJ1-2, with TRBD1 matching 9 bases. CDR3 length: 12 amino acids. Per the germline V gene, CDR1 is SQVTM and CDR2 is ANQGSEA. V was clipped by 8 bases and J by 3 bases; unmatched bases: 4. The CDR3 here is CSLRDRDYGYTF. The CDR3 DNA follows: TGCAGCCTCCGGGACAGGGACTATGGCTACACCTTC.

This clonotype was seen repeatedly, ten times or more. The rearrangement uses TRBV3-1 and TRBJ1-1; TRBD1 is a possible D gene (6 bases). The CDR3 totals 14 residues. CDR1 is LGHDT, CDR2 YNNKEL, per germline (reference sequence). V was shortened by 3 bases and J by 1 base, with 9 bases between the two germline ends. The CDR3 DNA reads TGTGCCAGCAGCCACCTGACAGGGAACACTGAAGCTTTCTTT. This encodes CASSHLTGNTEAFF. The full variable domain, rest sourced from reference TRBV3-1 and TRBJ1-1, is DTAVSQTPKYLVTQMGNDKSIKCEQNLGHDTMYWYKQDSKKFLKIMFSYNNKELIINETVPNRFSPKSPDKAHLNLHINSLELGDSAVYFCASSHLTGNTEAFFGQGTRLTVV.

This rearrangement joins TRBV3-1 to TRBJ2-7; D unresolved. Germline V gives CDR1 LGHDT, CDR2 YNNKEL (reference sequence). CDR3 size: 13 residues. V was cut by 1 base and J by 5 bases, with 9 bases left in between. CDR3: CASSQVWPDEQYF. DNA of the CDR3: TGTGCCAGCAGCCAAGTCTGGCCTGACGAGCAGTACTTC.

The chain is built from TRBV27 and TRBJ2-2; TRBD1 matches at 8 bases. V dropped 5 bases and J dropped 3; count of bases not matched to a gene: 11. Germline V lookup: CDR1 MNHEY, CDR2 SMNVEV (reference sequence). CDR3 size: 17 residues. The CDR3 DNA follows: TGTGCCAGCAGTCTCACCGGGACAGGTTTATACACCGGGGAGCTGTTTTTT. Translation: CASSLTGTGLYTGELFF.

This clonotype was observed at least ten times. The chain employs TRBV6-1 and TRBJ2-3; the match to TRBD2 covers 10 bases. The CDR3 extends over 13 amino acids. Trimming removed 8 bases from V and 5 bases from J; junction bases left unmatched: 4. Germline V gene sequence: CDR1 MNHNS, CDR2 SASEGT. In nucleotides, the CDR3 is TGTGCCAGCGAGCGGGAGGGGAAAGATACGCAGTATTTT. Translated: CASEREGKDTQYF.

This clonotype was observed a few times. The chain employs TRBV4-2 and TRBJ1-2; 8 nucleotides match TRBD1. Unmatched junction bases numbered 10, after V lost 0 bases and J lost 7 bases. The CDR3 covers 16 residues. Germline V lookup: CDR1 LGHNA, CDR2 YNFKEQ. CDR3 sequence reads: CASSQEAPGGQGGYTF. DNA for the CDR3: TGTGCCAGCAGCCAAGAAGCCCCAGGGGGCCAAGGTGGCTACACCTTC.

Only a few counts were recorded for this clonotype. V is TRBV7-9 and J is TRBJ1-5; no definite D call. Trimming left V 4 bases short and J 4 bases short, with 8 bases between. CDR3 size: 13 residues. Germline assignment: CDR1 SEHNR and CDR2 FQNEAQ (reference sequence). The CDR3 nucleotides are TGTGCCAGCAGCTCCTCCTCTAATCAGCCCCAGCATTTT. Amino acid sequence: CASSSSSNQPQHF.

This clonotype was detected a few times. The chain links TRBV30 to TRBJ2-7; TRBD1 matches 7 bases. CDR3 length equals 12 residues. Germline V gene sequence: CDR1 GTSNPN, CDR2 SVGIG (reference sequence). The ends lost 8 bases at V and 0 bases at J; junction bases unmatched: 4. This CDR3 is CALGTASYEQYF. For the CDR3, the DNA is TGTGCCCTGGGGACAGCCTCCTACGAGCAGTACTTC.